This T cell receptor beta chain derives from a study of T cell responses to AZD1222 COVID-19 vaccine. About the study: The study pooled second doses at about 4 or about 12 weeks. Study results and caveats: Baseline seropositives among AZD1222 recipients totaled only six or seven.

This CDR3 spans 15 amino acids. Germline V gene data show CDR1 as LGHDT and CDR2 as YNNKEL (reference sequence). V was clipped by 5 bases and J by 2 bases; unmatched bases: 8. Details on this clone: Its target is not known.

Data came from immunoSEQ multiplex PCR; TCRdb stores just in-frame clones and leaves some out. Found here are over 150,000 clones, about 92% of them singletons; the top ten hold approximately 17%. This chain connects TRBV3-1 (or the pseudogene TRBV3-2) to TRBJ1-1, with 7 bases matching TRBD1. The sequencing used peripheral blood, collected on day 0 of AZD1222 vaccination. The clonotype originates from an adult in good health. In DNA, the CDR3 is TGTGCCAGCAGCGCCGACAGGGCGACCAACACTGAAGCTTTCTTT. This encodes CASSADRATNTEAFF.